These 23 T cell receptor beta chains originate from one sample sequenced in a study of Ad26.COV2.S vaccination and SARS-CoV-2 variants. Sequenced by immunoSEQ multiplex PCR; TCRdb stores in-frame clones only, minus some. The sample contains roughly 300,000 clones, approximately 86% of which appear only once. The treatment here: around 19 received Ad26.COV2.S at low or high dose, single or two shots; about 5 received placebo; per-sample allocation not given. Day 63 following the first vaccine or placebo injection was when the samples were taken. This specimen was peripheral blood, taken in a trial of Ad26.COV2.S vaccine versus placebo. Source of these receptors: a person aged 18-65 years who received the Ad26.COV2.S COVID-19 vaccine or a placebo.

The rearrangement links TRBV11-2 to TRBJ1-1; D perhaps matches TRBD1 (5 bases). The length of the CDR3 is 12 residues. V shed 3 bases and J shed 7 bases, with 9 bases lying between them. Germline V gene lookup returns CDR1 SGHAT and CDR2 FQNNGV. CDR3 amino acids: CASSLSRGEAFF. DNA for the CDR3: TGTGCCAGCAGCTTGAGTAGGGGTGAAGCTTTCTTT.

V is TRBV29-1 and J is TRBJ1-2, with D maybe TRBD1 (5 bases). The CDR3 has 13 residues. The germline V and J ends were trimmed by 6 bases and 4 bases, with 15 bases remaining between them. The germline V gene has CDR1 SQVTM and CDR2 ANQGSEA. The CDR3 nucleotides read TGCAGCGTCGTCCATGGACATTTCTATGGCTACACCTTC. It is translated as CSVVHGHFYGYTF.

V and J are TRBV20-1 and TRBJ1-1; D not resolved. This CDR3 is built from 11 residues. Germline CDR1 and CDR2: DFQATT and SNEGSKA (reference sequence). Trimming took off 3 bases at V and 12 bases at J, with 14 bases between the two ends. CDR3 region: CSAREVLLSFF. DNA for the CDR3: TGCAGTGCTAGGGAGGTTTTGTTGTCTTTCTTT.

This clone showed up just once. The rearrangement uses TRBV5-4 and TRBJ2-5, with no clear D. The CDR3 runs 14 residues. Deletions cut 0 bases from V and 5 bases from J, with 11 bases between. Germline assignment: CDR1 SGHNT and CDR2 YYREEE (reference sequence). This CDR3 reads CASSLDSSFETQYF. CDR3 coding DNA: TGTGCCAGCAGCTTGGATTCTAGTTTCGAGACCCAGTACTTC.

The chain links TRBV28 to TRBJ1-5; 8 bases are a match to TRBD1. V lost 6 bases, J lost 4 bases, and 11 bases stayed unmatched. Germline CDR1 is MDHEN and CDR2 is SYDVKM. This CDR3 comprises 16 residues. The chain's CDR3 is CASSTTGEGVNQPQHF. The CDR3 DNA reads as TGTGCCAGCAGCACGACAGGGGAAGGGGTTAATCAGCCCCAGCATTTT.

V usage is TRBV5-1 and J usage is TRBJ2-7; 11 bases are shared with TRBD1. From germline, CDR1 is SGHRS and CDR2 YFSETQ. V trimming: 4 bases; J trimming: 4 bases; junction bases outside the gene matches: 7. The CDR3 is 15 amino acids. CDR3 DNA: TGCGCCAGCAGCCTGAAAGGACAGGGGGCGTACGAGCAGTACTTC. Translation gives CASSLKGQGAYEQYF.

The rearrangement joins TRBV28 to TRBJ1-3; a weak D match, TRBD1 (6 bases). V lost 8 bases and J lost 3, with 14 bases in between. This CDR3 spans 14 amino acids. Germline V lookup: CDR1 MDHEN, CDR2 SYDVKM. The CDR3 nucleotides are TGTGCCAGCCGGGGGGCAGGGATTGGAAACACCATATATTTT. Translation gives CASRGAGIGNTIYF.

The gene calls are TRBV6-2 or TRBV6-3 and TRBJ2-7, with TRBD2 matching 13 bases. The CDR3 contains 16 residues. The germline CDR1 and CDR2 sequences are MNHEY and SVGEGT. The ends lost 4 bases at V and 4 bases at J; junction bases unmatched: 7. The CDR3 coding sequence is TGTGCCAGCAGTTTCCTACTAGCGGGAGGGCCGTACGAGCAGTACTTC. Residues: CASSFLLAGGPYEQYF.

This sequence joins TRBV5-1 and TRBJ2-1, with D unresolved. Germline CDR1 and CDR2: SGHRS and YFSETQ. Trimming removed 4 bases at V and 9 bases at J, with 17 bases between. The CDR3 length is 14 residues. The CDR3 sequence is CASSLSGPRSEQFF. CDR3 bases: TGCGCCAGCAGCCTCTCCGGGCCGCGAAGTGAGCAGTTCTTC.

A note on this clone: The junction shows a germline mismatch at one end, possibly a read error. This chain links TRBV7-7 with TRBJ2-3; 9 bases align to TRBD2. The CDR3 loop spans 15 amino acids. Germline-derived CDR1 and CDR2 are SSHAT and FNYEAQ (reference sequence). The CDR3, as DNA: TGTGCTAGCAGCCCCGGGACTAGCAAAGCAGATACGCAGTATTTT. Translating it yields CASSPGTSKADTQYF.

The V and J genes are TRBV2 and TRBJ1-5; possibly TRBD1 for D (6 bases). Germline assignment: CDR1 SNHLY and CDR2 FYNNEI. The CDR3 is 14 residues long. V was clipped by 6 bases and J by 0 bases, with 9 bases between them. The CDR3 DNA follows: TGTGCCAGCAGCAGGGGATTTAGCAATCAGCCCCAGCATTTT. Its translation is CASSRGFSNQPQHF.

The chain carries TRBV3-1 (or the pseudogene TRBV3-2) and TRBJ1-5, with 7 bases that match TRBD1. Looked up from germline, CDR1 is LGHDT and CDR2 is YNNKEL (reference sequence). V dropped 1 base and J dropped 3; count of bases not matched to a gene: 3. This CDR3 comprises 15 residues. CDR3 bases: TGTGCCAGCAGCCAAGGGGGACAGCCCAATCAGCCCCAGCATTTT. Translation: CASSQGGQPNQPQHF.

This clone was seen a few times. The chain combines TRBV6-5 with TRBJ1-2; tentative D call: TRBD1 (6 bases). The CDR3 spans 13 residues. V lost 4 bases and J 5 bases, leaving 11 bases between the germline ends. Germline CDR1 reads MNHEY; CDR2 reads SVGAGI. CDR3 sequence reads: CASSSQGMYGYTF. CDR3 bases: TGTGCCAGCAGTTCACAGGGAATGTATGGCTACACCTTC.

The chain has TRBV6-6 and TRBJ1-4, with D unresolved. The CDR3 has 13 residues. Germline V gives CDR1 MNHNY, CDR2 SVGAGI (reference sequence). V was clipped by 0 bases and J by 5 bases, with 4 bases between them. CDR3 DNA sequence: TGTGCCAGCAGTTACTCAGGAAATGAAAAACTGTTTTTT. Protein product: CASSYSGNEKLFF.

The chain employs TRBV18 and TRBJ2-2, with D possibly being TRBD1 (6 bases). CDR1 and CDR2 from the germline V gene are KGHSH and LQKENI. Trimming removed 1 base at V and 1 base at J, with 10 bases between. The CDR3 is 16 amino acids. CDR3 protein: CASSPRGPQNTGELFF. Written as DNA, the CDR3 is TGTGCCAGCTCACCACGGGGGCCCCAGAACACCGGGGAGCTGTTTTTT.

V gene TRBV28 combines with J gene TRBJ1-6; D unresolved. The CDR3 covers 14 residues. The germline CDR1 and CDR2 sequences are MDHEN and SYDVKM. Trimming stripped 6 bases from V and 4 bases from J, with 10 bases between. The CDR3 here is CASSLGGYNSPLHF. DNA of the CDR3: TGTGCCAGCAGCTTAGGCGGTTATAATTCACCCCTCCACTTT.

This clone was detected once. The chain has TRBV24-1 and TRBJ1-4; D remains unclear. CDR1 and CDR2 from the germline V gene are KGHDR and SFDVKD. V was trimmed by 5 bases and J by 6 bases, leaving 9 bases between them. This CDR3 region has 13 residues. DNA for the CDR3: TGTGCCACCAGTGGGGGTCCCGATGAAAAACTGTTTTTT. It translates to CATSGGPDEKLFF.

J is TRBJ2-1 and V is TRBV10-3; 12 bases align to TRBD2. Per germline, CDR1 ENHRY and CDR2 SYGVKD. CDR3 size: 16 residues. Trimming at V came to 7 bases and at J to 5 bases, leaving 9 bases not matched to a gene. CDR3 region: CAITDRASGGDNEQFF. The DNA for the CDR3 is TGTGCCATCACCGATAGGGCTAGCGGGGGGGACAATGAGCAGTTCTTC.

CDR3 sequence (DNA): TGTGCCAGTACCAGGACAGGGGTTGACTCACCCCTCCACTTT. Translation: CASTRTGVDSPLHF. The V call is TRBV19, the J call TRBJ1-6; TRBD1 matches 9 bases. CDR1 is LNHDA, CDR2 SQIVND, per germline (reference sequence). There are 14 residues in the CDR3. J gave up 10 bases and V 7 bases, and 8 bases lay outside the gene matches. The full variable domain, its missing parts supplied by reference TRBV19 and TRBJ1-6, is DGGITQSPKYLFRKEGQNVTLSCEQNLNHDAMYWYRQDPGQGLRLIYYSQIVNDFQKGDIAEGYSVSREKKESFPLTVTSAQKNPTAFYLCASTRTGVDSPLHFGNGTRLTVT.

This chain connects TRBV4-3 to TRBJ1-3, with D hard to call. CDR3 length equals 17 residues. Trimming took 1 base from V and 0 from J, leaving 13 bases between them. Germline assignment: CDR1 LGHNA and CDR2 YSLEER. Here the CDR3 DNA reads TGCGCCAGCAGCCAAGTCACCGAGGGAGACTCTGGAAACACCATATATTTT. This translates into CASSQVTEGDSGNTIYF.

This clone was seen a handful of times. The V call is TRBV7-2, the J call TRBJ1-5; D call uncertain. Trimming removed 1 base from V and 1 base from J, with 8 bases in between. The CDR3 is 15 amino acids. Germline V gene data show CDR1 as SGHTA and CDR2 as FQGNSA. The CDR3 protein is CASSLEADSNQPQHF. The CDR3 bases are TGTGCCAGCAGCTTAGAAGCAGACAGCAATCAGCCCCAGCATTTT.

This clone was picked up many times. The chain combines TRBV2 with TRBJ1-1; D might be TRBD1 (6 bases). Per the germline V gene, CDR1 is SNHLY and CDR2 is FYNNEI. V lost 4 bases and J 2 bases, leaving 11 bases between the germline ends. The CDR3 extends over 14 amino acids. CDR3 DNA: TGTGCCAGCAGTGCCCCGGGACACAACACTGAAGCTTTCTTT. This encodes CASSAPGHNTEAFF.

With regard to this clone: Other DNA sequences in the sample encode the same CDR3. The chain employs TRBV28 and TRBJ1-5; 8 bases agree with TRBD1. Germline loops: CDR1 MDHEN, CDR2 SYDVKM. V trimming: 2 bases; J trimming: 5 bases; junction bases outside the gene matches: 5. The CDR3 extends over 15 amino acids. CDR3 protein: CASSLPTGEDQPQHF. CDR3 coding DNA: TGTGCCAGCAGTTTACCGACAGGGGAGGATCAGCCCCAGCATTTT.